Listed here are 20 T cell receptor beta chains from one sample, sequenced in a study of CD8 T cells in ankylosing spondylitis. TCRdb passed the 5' RACE reads through MiXCR, listing each CDR3 protein once. The table lists 180,000 or so distinct CDR3 sequences, 11% of them singletons. The specimen sequenced was blood, either unsorted or a sorted T cell fraction (not recorded which). The receptors derive from a male donor with ankylosing spondylitis or in good health (not recorded which).

In its sample, this clonotype was seen a few times. A much larger clone is a single base away; this may be a read error. J is TRBJ2-5 and V is TRBV5-5; TRBD2 matches at 9 bases. CDR1 and CDR2 (germline): SGHKS, YYEKEE (reference sequence). CDR3 length: 16 amino acids. CDR3 in DNA: TGTGCCACCAGCTTGGGAATAGCGGGAGTTGGAGAGACCCAGTACTTC. Its translation: CATSLGIAGVGETQYF.

This clonotype showed up many times. This chain links TRBV11-2 with TRBJ2-7; 9 nucleotides match TRBD2. The CDR3 length is 15 residues. Per the germline V gene, CDR1 is SGHAT and CDR2 is FQNNGV. V shed 5 bases, J shed 2 bases, and the junction held 7 bases outside the gene matches. CDR3 nucleotide sequence: TGTGCCAGCAGCCGGGATAGCGGGAGTACCTACGAGCAGTACTTC. This translates into CASSRDSGSTYEQYF.

This clonotype was counted at least ten times. The rearrangement links TRBV12-3 or TRBV12-4 to TRBJ1-2; D remains unclear. The CDR3 sequence is 14 residues long. V was clipped by 5 bases and J by 4 bases, with 14 bases between them. For the CDR3, the DNA is TGTGCCAGCAGTCTCCTAGCGGCGGGCTATGGCTACACCTTC. Translating it yields CASSLLAAGYGYTF.

The chain joins TRBV12-3 or TRBV12-4 to TRBJ2-7; TRBD1 agrees at 7 bases. This CDR3 comprises 12 residues. V gave up 9 bases and J gave up 5 bases; unmatched junction bases: 7. This CDR3 reads CASKIQGNEQYF. CDR3 DNA: TGTGCCAGTAAAATACAGGGGAACGAGCAGTACTTC.

In this sample, this clonotype turned up many times. The J gene is TRBJ1-2, the V gene TRBV5-8; 8 nucleotides line up with TRBD1. The ends lost 2 bases at V and 4 bases at J; junction bases unmatched: 4. This CDR3 spans 14 amino acids. Germline V gene sequence: CDR1 SGHTS, CDR2 YDEGEE. Here the CDR3 reads CASSFDRGAYGYTF. The CDR3 region has the DNA TGTGCCAGCAGCTTCGACAGGGGCGCCTATGGCTACACCTTC. The whole variable domain, remainder taken from reference TRBV5-8 and TRBJ1-2, is EAGVTQSPTHLIKTRGQQATLRCSPISGHTSVYWYQQALGLGLQFLLWYDEGEERNRGNFPPRFSGRQFPNYSSELNVNALELEDSALYLCASSFDRGAYGYTFGSGTRLTVV.

There are many counts of this clonotype. The chain links TRBV25-1 to TRBJ1-1; D is unclear. V shed 4 bases and J shed 5 bases, with 11 bases lying between them. CDR1 and CDR2 from the germline V gene are MGHDK and SYGVNS. The CDR3 totals 13 residues. The CDR3 loop reads CASSVVTDTEAFF. The CDR3 coding sequence is TGTGCCAGCAGTGTTGTCACAGATACTGAAGCTTTCTTT.

This clonotype was observed many times. The V and J genes are TRBV28 and TRBJ2-2; no reliable D call. Trimming took off 8 bases at V and 3 bases at J, with 13 bases between the two ends. The CDR3 is 14 residues long. Germline CDR1 MDHEN, CDR2 SYDVKM. CDR3 DNA: TGTGCCAGCCGTCCACGAGGCCACACCGGGGAGCTGTTTTTT. The encoded protein is CASRPRGHTGELFF. Complete variable domain (other parts from reference TRBV28 and TRBJ2-2): DVKVTQSSRYLVKRTGEKVFLECVQDMDHENMFWYRQDPGLGLRLIYFSYDVKMKEKGDIPEGYSVSREKKERFSLILESASTNQTSMYLCASRPRGHTGELFFGEGSRLTVL.

There are many counts of this clonotype. The chain joins TRBV29-1 to TRBJ1-2; TRBD1 agrees at 7 bases. Germline V gene sequence: CDR1 SQVTM, CDR2 ANQGSEA. The CDR3 contains 13 residues. V shed 6 bases and J 9 bases; nucleotides not matched to a gene: 13. CDR3 DNA: TGCAGCGTGCCATCCACAGGGGCTAGTCGCTACACCTTC. Its translation: CSVPSTGASRYTF.

This clonotype was seen a handful of times. The chain is built from TRBV21-1 and TRBJ2-5; the table's D call, TRBD1, was not checked against the DNA. TRBV21-1 corresponds to a pseudogene. The CDR3 length is 18 residues. The CDR3 region is CASSPNGPGQEIQETQYF. For the CDR3, the DNA is TGTGCCAGCAGCCCCAACGGACCCGGACAGGAGATCCAAGAGACCCAGTACTTC.

In its sample, this clonotype was seen many times. The rearrangement links TRBV5-1 to TRBJ2-1, with D tentatively TRBD1 (6 bases). The CDR3 has 14 amino acids. Trimming left V 4 bases short and J 10 bases short, with 18 bases between. CDR1 and CDR2 from the germline V gene are SGHRS and YFSETQ. The CDR3 DNA reads as TGCGCCAGCAGCCGTGGGACACCTGCGTGGGAGCAGTTCTTC. Translating it yields CASSRGTPAWEQFF.

At least ten counts were recorded for this clonotype. The V and J genes are TRBV5-1 and TRBJ1-1; D might be TRBD1 (5 bases). Between the trimmed V and J ends, which lost 4 bases and 6 bases, there was a span of 19 bases. The CDR3 sequence is 15 residues long. Germline loops: CDR1 SGHRS, CDR2 YFSETQ. The DNA of the CDR3 is TGCGCCAGCAGCGAGATTCCGGGACCACAATCTGAAGCTTTCTTT. Amino acids: CASSEIPGPQSEAFF. The full variable domain, completed using reference TRBV5-1 and TRBJ1-1, is KAGVTQTPRYLIKTRGQQVTLSCSPISGHRSVSWYQQTPGQGLQFLFEYFSETQRNKGNFPGRFSGRQFSNSRSEMNVSTLELGDSALYLCASSEIPGPQSEAFFGQGTRLTVV.

This clonotype was picked up many times. V and J are TRBV12-3 or TRBV12-4 and TRBJ1-1; D is undetermined. With 0 bases removed from V and 4 bases from J, the gap between germline ends came to 6 bases. This CDR3 is 13 amino acids long. The CDR3 sequence: CASSLAGFTEAFF. CDR3 coding DNA: TGTGCCAGCAGTTTAGCCGGGTTCACTGAAGCTTTCTTT.

The sample holds a few counts of this clonotype. The rearrangement links TRBV7-6 to TRBJ2-7; 7 bases agree with TRBD1. CDR3 size: 16 residues. With 1 base clipped from V and 0 bases from J, the junction kept 6 bases outside the gene matches. CDR1 is SGHVS and CDR2 is FNYEAQ in the germline V gene. This CDR3 is CASSLGTGGSSYEQYF. For the CDR3, the DNA is TGTGCCAGCAGCTTAGGGACAGGTGGTAGCTCCTACGAGCAGTACTTC.

This clonotype was detected ten times or more. V usage is TRBV4-3 and J usage is TRBJ1-1, with D unclear. V was clipped by 0 bases and J by 11 bases, with 13 bases between them. The CDR3 covers 13 residues. Germline V gene sequence: CDR1 LGHNA, CDR2 YSLEER. CDR3 region: CASSQEVRGRAFF. CDR3 DNA: TGCGCCAGCAGCCAAGAAGTGCGGGGTAGGGCTTTCTTT.

The table lists this clonotype with a few counts. The J gene is TRBJ2-1, the V gene TRBV20-1, with TRBD2 matching over 8 bases. The CDR3 runs 17 residues. The junction had 18 bases not matched to a gene; V was cut back by 3 bases and J by 8 bases. Germline V gene lookup returns CDR1 DFQATT and CDR2 SNEGSKA (reference sequence). CDR3 sequence: CSARRRGGSLAFDEQFF. In DNA form, the CDR3 reads TGCAGTGCTAGGAGACGGGGGGGGAGTCTTGCCTTCGATGAGCAGTTCTTC.

This chain connects TRBV7-9 to TRBJ2-3; D gene ambiguous. Germline V lookup: CDR1 SEHNR, CDR2 FQNEAQ (reference sequence). The V end lost 0 bases, the J end lost 5 bases, and 9 bases lay between the germline ends. The CDR3 loop spans 14 amino acids. The CDR3 sequence: CASSLAGFRDTQYF. CDR3 DNA: TGTGCCAGCAGCTTAGCGGGTTTTCGAGATACGCAGTATTTT.

This clonotype was seen a handful of times. The V call is TRBV12-3 or TRBV12-4, the J call TRBJ2-1, with D possibly called TRBD1 or TRBD2 (5 bases each). The CDR3 sequence is 17 residues long. V was clipped by 6 bases and J by 2 bases, with 20 bases between them. The CDR3 DNA reads TGTGCCAGCAGCTTTGGGGCTAGCCGACGAACCTACAATGAGCAGTTCTTC. It specifies CASSFGASRRTYNEQFF.

V and J are TRBV7-2 and TRBJ2-1; unclear D gene. V shed 4 bases and J shed 5 bases, with 12 bases lying between them. Germline CDR1 SGHTA, CDR2 FQGNSA. The CDR3 runs to 14 residues. DNA of the CDR3: TGTGCCAGCAGCTCGCCGTCTAGGGACAATGAGCAGTTCTTC. Translating it yields CASSSPSRDNEQFF.

This clonotype was detected many times. The V gene is TRBV28, the J gene TRBJ2-3, with a tentative D call TRBD1 (5 bases). Germline CDR1 and CDR2: MDHEN and SYDVKM. The CDR3 runs to 15 residues. Trimming took 3 bases from V and 2 from J, leaving 12 bases between them. The CDR3 DNA is TGTGCCAGCAGTTTCAGGGATGATGCCACAGATACGCAGTATTTT. Translation: CASSFRDDATDTQYF.

The sample holds many counts of this clonotype. V and J are TRBV6-5 and TRBJ2-3; possible D gene TRBD1, 6 bases. Germline CDR1 is MNHEY and CDR2 is SVGAGI. CDR3 size: 17 residues. Between the trimmed V and J ends, which lost 4 bases and 0 bases, there was a span of 17 bases. In DNA form, the CDR3 reads TGTGCCAGCAGTTCCCTAACAGGGACAACTAGCACAGATACGCAGTATTTT. Its translation is CASSSLTGTTSTDTQYF.